This entry lists 13 T cell receptor beta chains sequenced from one sample in a study of Graves' ophthalmopathy and Graves' hyperthyroidism. RNA served as the template for amplifying TCR beta CDR3 regions. The authors performed first-round RT-PCR with HTBI primers and then a second-round multiplex PCR. TCRdb processed the multiplex PCR reads anew with MiXCR; each CDR3 protein has one entry. The table shows about 740,000 distinct CDR3 sequences, with around 40% occurring only once. The sample was peripheral blood. The receptors were sampled from an adult man with Graves' ophthalmopathy.

With respect to this clonotype: A read error may explain this, as a much larger clone is one base away. The chain uses TRBV25-1 and TRBJ1-2; D is unresolved. This CDR3 spans 12 amino acids. The germline CDR1 and CDR2 sequences are MGHDK and SYGVNS. V lost 3 bases and J 4 bases, leaving 6 bases between the germline ends. As DNA, the CDR3 is TGTGCCAGCAGTGACCCCATCTATGGCTACACCTTC. Amino acids: CASSDPIYGYTF.

This chain links TRBV7-9 with TRBJ2-2; 7 bases align to TRBD1. Per the germline V gene, CDR1 is SEHNR and CDR2 is FQNEAQ (reference sequence). The CDR3 consists of 17 residues. The ends lost 5 bases at V and 3 bases at J; junction bases unmatched: 12. The CDR3 DNA reads TGTGCCAGCAGCCGATATCACAGGGGCGCGGACACCGGGGAGCTGTTTTTT. This gives the protein CASSRYHRGADTGELFF.

This chain uses TRBV11-1 with TRBJ2-7; TRBD2 matches 8 bases. From germline, CDR1 is SGHAT and CDR2 FQDESV (reference sequence). J gave up 1 base and V 5 bases, and 16 bases lay outside the gene matches. This CDR3 is 18 amino acids long. CDR3 nucleotide sequence: TGTGCCAGCAGCGAAGAATCCCTCACTAGCGGTCTATCCTACGAGCAGTACTTC. This translates into CASSEESLTSGLSYEQYF.

In this sample, this clonotype turned up many times. This CDR3 fails to terminate in the conserved phenylalanine or tryptophan, so it likely reflects a read error. This chain uses TRBV10-2 with TRBJ1-2; 7 bases map to TRBD1. CDR1 is WSHSY and CDR2 is SAAADI in the germline V gene. The trim removed 0 bases at V and 8 bases at J, leaving 0 bases unmatched. The CDR3 is 12 amino acids. The CDR3 loop reads CASSESGGGYTL. CDR3 in DNA: TGCGCCAGCAGTGAGTCAGGGGGCGGCTACACCCTC.

This chain uses TRBV20-1 with TRBJ1-1; D remains ambiguous. V was pared by 2 bases and J by 3 bases, with 7 bases between. This CDR3 contains 12 residues. The germline V gene has CDR1 DFQATT and CDR2 SNEGSKA (reference sequence). Here the CDR3 DNA reads TGCAGTGCTAGAATTAGGGACACTGAAGCTTTCTTT. Its translation is CSARIRDTEAFF.

The rearrangement joins TRBV7-9 to TRBJ1-1; D unclear. V lost 3 bases to trimming and J lost 3 bases, with 14 bases between them. The germline CDR1 and CDR2 sequences are SEHNR and FQNEAQ (reference sequence). CDR3 length: 15 amino acids. In nucleotides, the CDR3 is TGTGCCAGCAGCTTGTGGGGAGGGTTGGACACTGAAGCTTTCTTT. Protein: CASSLWGGLDTEAFF.

As regards this clonotype: This could be a read error, since a much larger clone is one nucleotide away. The V gene is TRBV29-1, the J gene TRBJ2-5; D unclear. The DNA end is a closer match to TRBJ2-7, so the J assignment may be wrong. The length of the CDR3 is 13 residues. CDR1 and CDR2 (germline): SQVTM, ANQGSEA. The DNA for the CDR3 is TGCAGCGTTGACGGCATAAGCTCCTACGAGCAGTACTTC. It codes for CSVDGISSYEQYF.

The rearrangement joins TRBV7-2 to TRBJ2-2, with unresolved D. The CDR3 sequence is 17 residues long. V lost 5 bases to trimming and J lost 7 bases, with 23 bases between them. Germline V gives CDR1 SGHTA, CDR2 FQGNSA. Here the CDR3 DNA reads TGTGCCAGCAGCCCCTTGGGCAGCCCCCGATCTCACGGGGAGCTGTTTTTT. Translating it yields CASSPLGSPRSHGELFF.

There are many counts of this clonotype. The chain recombines TRBV7-6 with TRBJ2-7; no reliable D call. V was shortened by 5 bases and J by 3 bases, with 17 bases between the two germline ends. Germline V gives CDR1 SGHVS, CDR2 FNYEAQ. The CDR3 length is 15 residues. The CDR3 nucleotides read TGTGCCAGCAGCCCGCAAAAGGCAGTGGTCTACGAGCAGTACTTC. As protein: CASSPQKAVVYEQYF. The full variable domain, in which reference TRBV7-6 and TRBJ2-7 provide the parts outside the CDR3, is GAGVSQSPRYKVTKRGQDVALRCDPISGHVSLYWYRQALGQGPEFLTYFNYEAQQDKSGLPNDRFSAERPEGSISTLTIQRTEQRDSAMYRCASSPQKAVVYEQYFGPGTRLTVT.

V and J are TRBV19 and TRBJ1-3, with TRBD1 as a possible D gene (6 bases). This CDR3 comprises 15 residues. CDR1 is LNHDA and CDR2 is SQIVND in the germline V gene (reference sequence). V lost 3 bases and J 10 bases, leaving 19 bases between the germline ends. The CDR3 is CASSIPGPRGKTIYF. Written as DNA, the CDR3 is TGTGCCAGTAGTATTCCGGGCCCGAGGGGGAAGACCATATATTTT.

In its sample, this clonotype was seen a few times. The chain recombines TRBV12-3 or TRBV12-4 with TRBJ2-5, with TRBD1 matching over 11 bases. The CDR3 is 14 residues long. The trim removed 6 bases at V and 7 bases at J, leaving 7 bases unmatched. The CDR3 DNA reads TGTGCCAGCAGCGCTCCGGGACAGGGGGGGACCCAGTACTTC. This codes for CASSAPGQGGTQYF.

This clonotype has a handful of counts. The genes are TRBV29-1 and TRBJ1-1; D is unclear. V was cut by 4 bases and J by 4 bases, with 13 bases left in between. CDR3 length: 13 amino acids. Per the germline V gene, CDR1 is SQVTM and CDR2 is ANQGSEA. The CDR3 coding sequence is TGCAGCGTTGGTGACCCTGCACCCACTGAAGCTTTCTTT. Its translation is CSVGDPAPTEAFF.

The chain recombines TRBV4-3 with TRBJ2-7; tentative D call: TRBD1 (6 bases). This CDR3 has 17 residues. Between the trimmed V and J ends, which lost 0 bases and 2 bases, there was a span of 17 bases. In germline, CDR1 is LGHNA, CDR2 YSLEER. The CDR3, as DNA: TGCGCCAGCAGCCAAGAAATATCAGGGGTCGCTACCTACGAGCAGTACTTC. Protein sequence: CASSQEISGVATYEQYF.